Listed below are T cell receptor beta chains from one sample, sequenced in a study of cytomegalovirus exposure and HLA in healthy donors. Only in-frame clones appear in the TCRdb table, and some are missing; sequencing was by immunoSEQ multiplex PCR. The table records 170,000 or so clones, 65% to 90% of them present only once. Sequenced material: PBMCs. The source of these receptors is a woman younger than 30 in good health and CMV-seronegative. The CDR3 runs from the conserved cysteine through the conserved F or W. Each record gives: J gene, clone size, V gene, D gene, CDR3 DNA, CDR3 protein. D genes are given only for firm matches. Rows may omit the clone size; those that give it use once, few, many or a size class.

TRBJ1-1 | once | TRBV28 | NA | TGTGCCAGCAGTTTACGCGGGGGGCCCTTAGACACTGAAGCTTTCTTT | CASSLRGGPLDTEAFF
TRBJ1-3 | NA | TRBV6-5 | NA | TGTGCCAGCAGTTACTCCAGGGTCCTCTCTGGAAACACCATATATTTT | CASSYSRVLSGNTIYF
TRBJ2-3 | NA | TRBV21-1 | NA | TGTGCCAGCAGCAAAGCCCCTAGCGGGAGCGGCACAGATACGCAGTATTTT | CASSKAPSGSGTDTQYF
TRBJ2-2 | NA | TRBV27 | NA | TGTGCCAGCACATCTAGCGTAAAGAACACCGGGGAGCTGTTTTTT | CASTSSVKNTGELFF
TRBJ1-5 | NA | TRBV19 | NA | TGTGCCAGTAGTATAACAGGGCCTAGCAATCAGCCCCAGCATTTT | CASSITGPSNQPQHF
TRBJ2-7 | NA | TRBV28 | NA | TGTGCCAGCAGCCGGGGTTTACCCTACGAGCAGTACTTC | CASSRGLPYEQYF
TRBJ1-6 | once | TRBV19 | NA | TGTGCCAGTAGTATTCCCGGGAACCCGTCCTATAATTCACCCCTCCACTTT | CASSIPGNPSYNSPLHF
TRBJ1-4 | NA | TRBV14 | NA | TGTGCCAGCAGCCAAGATCGGTTAAGGGGAGGAAATGAAAAACTGTTTTTT | CASSQDRLRGGNEKLFF
TRBJ2-7 | NA | TRBV6-5 | TRBD1 | TGTGCCAGCAGTCCCGGGACAGGGGACCCCTACGAGCAGTACTTC | CASSPGTGDPYEQYF
TRBJ2-6 | NA | TRBV28 | TRBD2 | TGTGCCAGCAGTTTATACCGGGGGGCTGGGGCCAACGTCCTGACTTTC | CASSLYRGAGANVLTF
TRBJ1-5 | NA | TRBV28 | TRBD1 | TGTGCCAGCAGTTTTTGGGGACAGAACATAAATCAGCCCCAGCATTTT | CASSFWGQNINQPQHF
TRBJ1-1 | once | TRBV30 | TRBD1 | TGTGCCTGGAGGTACAGGGGGCGCGGAGCGGCTTTCTTT | CAWRYRGRGAAFF
TRBJ2-5 | NA | TRBV7-2 | NA | TGTGCCAGCAGCCAAGGCCTGATGGCAGGCCCCCCTGGGGAGACCCAGTACTTC | CASSQGLMAGPPGETQYF
TRBJ2-5 | NA | TRBV7-7 | NA | TGTGCTAGCAGCTTAGCGAGGGGGACCCAAGAGACCCAGTACTTC | CASSLARGTQETQYF
TRBJ1-4 | NA | TRBV28 | NA | TGTGCCAGCACCTCTTGGGGGGAGGGGAGAGAAAAACTGTTTTTT | CASTSWGEGREKLFF
TRBJ2-5 | NA | TRBV10-3 | TRBD2 | TGTGCCATCAGTGGGGGTACGGGAGGTCTGACGGAGACCCAGTACTTC | CAISGGTGGLTETQYF
TRBJ1-4 | NA | TRBV19 | NA | TGTGCCAGTAGTACCCCGGACAGCATCAATGAAAAACTGTTTTTT | CASSTPDSINEKLFF
TRBJ1-2 | once | TRBV29-1 | NA | TGCAGCGTGGGAGACACTCGCCTCTATGGCTACACCTTC | CSVGDTRLYGYTF
TRBJ2-1 | NA | TRBV28 | TRBD2 | TGTGCCAGCTGCGCTAGCGGACTGCGGTGGGAGCAGTTCTTC | CASCASGLRWEQFF
TRBJ1-2 | NA | TRBV6-5 | NA | TGTGCCAGCAGGTCAGGGCCCCGGGACTATGGCTACACCTTC | CASRSGPRDYGYTF
TRBJ2-5 | NA | TRBV5-4 | TRBD1 | TGTGCCAGCAGCCCAGACAGGGGGCAGGAGACCCAGTACTTC | CASSPDRGQETQYF
TRBJ2-1 | NA | TRBV5-6 | NA | TGTGCCAGCAGCTTGGGAGGGGGGGGAAGCAATGAGCAGTTCTTC | CASSLGGGGSNEQFF
TRBJ1-5 | few | TRBV28 | NA | TGTGCCAGCAGCGACCTTAGCAACAGGAATCAGCCCCAGCATTTT | CASSDLSNRNQPQHF
TRBJ1-5 | NA | TRBV27 | NA | TGTGCCAGCAGTTTAATGTCCGGAGGGTTCAATCAGCCCCAGCATTTT | CASSLMSGGFNQPQHF
TRBJ1-5 | NA | TRBV28 | NA | TGTGCCAGCCGCGCCCACGGGGGAGCCCAGCATTTT | CASRAHGGAQHF
TRBJ2-7 | once | TRBV6-6 | TRBD2 | TGTGCCAGCAGTTACTGGCTAGCGGGAGACGAGCAGTACTTC | CASSYWLAGDEQYF
TRBJ2-7 | once | TRBV30 | TRBD2 | TGTGCCTGGAGTAGGAGGGGGACTAGAGACGAGCAGTACTTC | CAWSRRGTRDEQYF
TRBJ2-1 | NA | TRBV19 | TRBD2 | TGTGCCAGTACCCCCTTGGGCGGGAGGGTCTCCTACAATGAGCAGTTCTTC | CASTPLGGRVSYNEQFF
TRBJ2-5 | NA | TRBV7-7 | TRBD1 | TGTGCTAGCAGCTTAAACTTTGGGACAGGGAACGTGACCCAGTACTTC | CASSLNFGTGNVTQYF
TRBJ1-3 | once | TRBV2 | NA | TGTGCCAGCAGTGGTGGCAGGGGATCTGGAAACACCATATATTTT | CASSGGRGSGNTIYF
TRBJ2-2 | NA | TRBV7-2 | NA | TGTGCCAGCAGCCCCCGACAGAAAATAAACACCGGGGAGCTGTTTTTT | CASSPRQKINTGELFF
TRBJ2-1 | NA | TRBV2 | TRBD2 | TGTGCCAGCAGTGCCGGACTAGCGGCGATCAGCGAGCAGTTCTTC | CASSAGLAAISEQFF
TRBJ1-1 | NA | TRBV29-1 | TRBD1 | TGCAGCGCCCGGGGACAGGGCAACCCTGAAGCTTTCTTT | CSARGQGNPEAFF
TRBJ2-5 | NA | TRBV7-9 | TRBD2 | TGTGCCAGCAGCCGAGGACTAGCGGTGCTTATACAAGAGACCCAGTACTTC | CASSRGLAVLIQETQYF
TRBJ1-3 | NA | TRBV28 | NA | TGTGCCAGCAGTCAAACCGGGACTGCGATGTATTCTGGAAACACCATATATTTT | CASSQTGTAMYSGNTIYF
TRBJ1-2 | NA | TRBV27 | NA | TGTGCCAGCATGGATTGGGGGACTTATGGCTACACCTTC | CASMDWGTYGYTF
TRBJ2-3 | NA | TRBV19 | NA | TGTGCCAGTAGTTTAGCTGGAGGTAGCACAGATACGCAGTATTTT | CASSLAGGSTDTQYF